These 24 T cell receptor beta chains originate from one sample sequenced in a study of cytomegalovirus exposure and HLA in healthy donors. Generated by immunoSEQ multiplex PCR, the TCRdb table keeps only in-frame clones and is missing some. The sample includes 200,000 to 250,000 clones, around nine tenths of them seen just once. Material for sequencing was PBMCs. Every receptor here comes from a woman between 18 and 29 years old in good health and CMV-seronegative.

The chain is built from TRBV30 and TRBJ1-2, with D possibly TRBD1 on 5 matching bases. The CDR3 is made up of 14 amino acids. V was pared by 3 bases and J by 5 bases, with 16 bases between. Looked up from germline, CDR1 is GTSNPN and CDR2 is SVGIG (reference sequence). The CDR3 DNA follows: TGTGCCTGGAGCGGTGGGGGGGGATCTTATGGCTACACCTTC. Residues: CAWSGGGGSYGYTF.

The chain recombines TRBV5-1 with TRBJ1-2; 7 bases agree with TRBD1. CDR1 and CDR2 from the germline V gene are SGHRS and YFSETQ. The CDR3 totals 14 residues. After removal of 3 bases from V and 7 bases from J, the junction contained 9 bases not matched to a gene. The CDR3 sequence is CASSSIGQVRGYTF. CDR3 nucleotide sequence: TGCGCCAGCAGCTCTATCGGACAGGTCCGTGGCTACACCTTC.

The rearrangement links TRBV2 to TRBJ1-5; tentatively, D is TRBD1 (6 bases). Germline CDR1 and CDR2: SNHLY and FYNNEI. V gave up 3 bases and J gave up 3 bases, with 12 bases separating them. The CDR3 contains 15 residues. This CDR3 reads CASSEGQGYNQPQHF. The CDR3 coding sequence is TGTGCCAGCAGTGAGGGGCAGGGGTACAATCAGCCCCAGCATTTT.

CDR3 protein: CASRAMNTEAFF. In nucleotides, the CDR3 is TGTGCCAGCAGGGCCATGAACACTGAAGCTTTCTTT. The chain couples TRBV27 to TRBJ1-1; unclear D gene. Trimming shortened V by 6 bases and J by 0 bases, and 5 bases separated the two germline ends. Germline V gives CDR1 MNHEY, CDR2 SMNVEV (reference sequence). This CDR3 has 12 residues.

The chain's CDR3 is CASSTDRNYGYTF. The CDR3 DNA reads as TGCGCCAGCAGCACGGACAGGAACTATGGCTACACCTTC. The chain has TRBV5-1 and TRBJ1-2, with 7 bases aligning to TRBD1. The ends lost 4 bases at V and 2 bases at J; junction bases unmatched: 2. The CDR3 is 13 residues long. Germline CDR1 is SGHRS and CDR2 is YFSETQ.

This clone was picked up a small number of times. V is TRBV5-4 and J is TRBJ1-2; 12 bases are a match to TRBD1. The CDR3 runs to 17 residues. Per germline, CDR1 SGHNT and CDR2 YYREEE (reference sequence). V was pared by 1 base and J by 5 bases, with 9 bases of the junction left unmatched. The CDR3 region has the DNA TGTGCCAGCAGCTTGCCGGGACAGGGGGCGATTGGGTATGGCTACACCTTC. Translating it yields CASSLPGQGAIGYGYTF.

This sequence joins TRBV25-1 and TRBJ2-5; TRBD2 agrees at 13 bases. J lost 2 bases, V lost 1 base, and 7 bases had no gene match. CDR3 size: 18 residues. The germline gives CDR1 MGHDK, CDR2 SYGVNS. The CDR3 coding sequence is TGTGCCAGCAGTGAATTAGAGCCGGGACTAGCGGGACAAGAGACCCAGTACTTC. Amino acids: CASSELEPGLAGQETQYF. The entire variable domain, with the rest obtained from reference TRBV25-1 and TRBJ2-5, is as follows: EADIYQTPRYLVIGTGKKITLECSQTMGHDKMYWYQQDPGMELHLIHYSYGVNSTEKGDLSSESTVSRIRTEHFPLTLESARPSHTSQYLCASSELEPGLAGQETQYFGPGTRLLVL.

The CDR3 DNA follows: TGTGCCAGCAGCTTAGATCGATGGCAGGGACAGGCCTCGAACACTGAAGCTTTCTTT. Translated, it gives CASSLDRWQGQASNTEAFF. The chain uses TRBV11-3 and TRBJ1-1; 8 positions agree with TRBD1. Germline V gene sequence: CDR1 SGHNT, CDR2 YENEEA. V shed 0 bases, J shed 1 base, and the junction held 13 bases outside the gene matches. This CDR3 has 19 amino acids.

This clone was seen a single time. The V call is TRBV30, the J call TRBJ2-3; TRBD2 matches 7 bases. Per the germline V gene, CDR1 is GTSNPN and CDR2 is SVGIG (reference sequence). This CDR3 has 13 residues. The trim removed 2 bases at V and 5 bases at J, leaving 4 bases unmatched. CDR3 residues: CAWSRTSGDTQYF. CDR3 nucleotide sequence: TGTGCCTGGAGTCGGACTAGTGGAGATACGCAGTATTTT.

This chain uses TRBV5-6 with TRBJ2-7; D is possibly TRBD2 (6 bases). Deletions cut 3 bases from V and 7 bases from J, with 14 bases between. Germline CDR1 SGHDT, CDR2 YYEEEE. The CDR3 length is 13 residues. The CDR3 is CASSWGVTGEQYF. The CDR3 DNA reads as TGTGCCAGCAGCTGGGGGGTAACGGGTGAGCAGTACTTC.

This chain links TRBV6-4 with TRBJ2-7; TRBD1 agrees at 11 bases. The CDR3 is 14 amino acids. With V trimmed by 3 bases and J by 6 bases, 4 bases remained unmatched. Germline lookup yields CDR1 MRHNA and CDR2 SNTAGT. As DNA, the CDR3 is TGTGCCAGCAGTGAGGGGACAGGGGGTTCCGAGCAGTACTTC. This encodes CASSEGTGGSEQYF.

CDR3 in amino acids: CASSSGTVIYGYTF. The CDR3 DNA is TGTGCCAGCAGTTCTGGGACAGTCATCTATGGCTACACCTTC. V is TRBV6-6 and J is TRBJ1-2, with TRBD1 matching over 7 bases. Trimming cost V 4 bases and J 4 bases; bases outside gene matches: 6. Per the germline V gene, CDR1 is MNHNY and CDR2 is SVGAGI (reference sequence). This CDR3 comprises 14 residues.

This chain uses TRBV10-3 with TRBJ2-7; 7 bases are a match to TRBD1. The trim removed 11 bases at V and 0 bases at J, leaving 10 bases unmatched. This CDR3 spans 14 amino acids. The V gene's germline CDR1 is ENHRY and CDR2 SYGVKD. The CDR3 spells CASQGTAFSYEQYF. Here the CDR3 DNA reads TGTGCCTCACAAGGGACAGCCTTCTCCTACGAGCAGTACTTC.

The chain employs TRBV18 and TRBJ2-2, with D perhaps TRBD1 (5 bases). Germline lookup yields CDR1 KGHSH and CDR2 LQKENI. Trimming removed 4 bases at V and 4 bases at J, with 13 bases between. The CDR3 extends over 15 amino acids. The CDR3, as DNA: TGTGCCAGCTCACTTTCACAGGACCTCACCGGGGAGCTGTTTTTT. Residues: CASSLSQDLTGELFF.

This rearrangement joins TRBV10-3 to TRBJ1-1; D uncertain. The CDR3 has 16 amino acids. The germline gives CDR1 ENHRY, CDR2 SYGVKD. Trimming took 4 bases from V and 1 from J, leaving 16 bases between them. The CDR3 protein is CAISGQMAGSNTEAFF. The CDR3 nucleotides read TGTGCCATCAGTGGTCAGATGGCGGGATCGAACACTGAAGCTTTCTTT.

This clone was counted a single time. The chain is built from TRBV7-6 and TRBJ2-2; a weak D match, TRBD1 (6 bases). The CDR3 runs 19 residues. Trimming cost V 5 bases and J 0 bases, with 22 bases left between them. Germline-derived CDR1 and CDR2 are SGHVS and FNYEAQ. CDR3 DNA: TGTGCCAGCAGCCGTTACGCTAGCCCCGGGACATCGAACACCGGGGAGCTGTTTTTT. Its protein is CASSRYASPGTSNTGELFF.

In DNA form, the CDR3 reads TGCGCCAGCAGCTTGCAGGGGGCGACTACAGATACGCAGTATTTT. This gives the protein CASSLQGATTDTQYF. The chain carries TRBV5-1 and TRBJ2-3, with 8 bases aligning to TRBD1. J lost 3 bases, V lost 1 base, and 4 bases had no gene match. The CDR3 is 15 residues long. Germline V gene sequence: CDR1 SGHRS, CDR2 YFSETQ.

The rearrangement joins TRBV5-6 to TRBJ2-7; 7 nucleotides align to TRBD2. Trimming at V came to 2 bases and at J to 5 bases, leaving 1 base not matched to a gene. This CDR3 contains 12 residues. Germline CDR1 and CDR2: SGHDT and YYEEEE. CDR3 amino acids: CASSFTSDEQYF. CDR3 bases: TGTGCCAGCAGCTTTACTAGCGACGAGCAGTACTTC.

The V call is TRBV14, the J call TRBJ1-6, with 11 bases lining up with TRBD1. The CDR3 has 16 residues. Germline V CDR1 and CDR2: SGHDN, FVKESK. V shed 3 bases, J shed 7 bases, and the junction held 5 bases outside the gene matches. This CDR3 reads CASSHLGQGANSPLHF. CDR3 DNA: TGTGCCAGCAGCCACCTCGGACAGGGGGCAAATTCACCCCTCCACTTT.

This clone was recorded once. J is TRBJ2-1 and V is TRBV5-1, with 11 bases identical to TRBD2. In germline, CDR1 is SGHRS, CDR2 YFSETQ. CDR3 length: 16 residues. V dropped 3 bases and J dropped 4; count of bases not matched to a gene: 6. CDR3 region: CASSSNSGRGYNEQFF. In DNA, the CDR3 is TGCGCCAGCAGCTCGAATAGCGGGAGGGGGTACAATGAGCAGTTCTTC.

The CDR3 nucleotides read TGTGCCAGCAGCTCGACTACACCACCGGGACTAGCGGACAATGAGCAGTTCTTC. It is translated as CASSSTTPPGLADNEQFF. This sequence joins TRBV13 and TRBJ2-1; 11 bases agree with TRBD2. The CDR3 has 18 residues. Germline-derived CDR1 and CDR2 are PRHDT and FYEKMQ (reference sequence). With 4 bases clipped from V and 5 bases from J, the junction kept 13 bases outside the gene matches.

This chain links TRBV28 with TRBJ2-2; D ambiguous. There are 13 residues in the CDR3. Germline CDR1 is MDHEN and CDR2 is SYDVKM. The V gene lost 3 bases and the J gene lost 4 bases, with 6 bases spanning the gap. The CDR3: CASSFYVTGELFF. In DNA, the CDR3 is TGTGCCAGCAGTTTCTATGTCACCGGGGAGCTGTTTTTT.

The CDR3 here is CASRPGRTEAFF. The CDR3 nucleotides are TGTGCCAGCAGGCCAGGGAGGACTGAAGCTTTCTTT. V gene TRBV2 combines with J gene TRBJ1-1; D is perhaps TRBD1 (5 bases). V lost 6 bases to trimming and J lost 5 bases, with 10 bases between them. The CDR3 is 12 residues long. Germline CDR1 and CDR2: SNHLY and FYNNEI.

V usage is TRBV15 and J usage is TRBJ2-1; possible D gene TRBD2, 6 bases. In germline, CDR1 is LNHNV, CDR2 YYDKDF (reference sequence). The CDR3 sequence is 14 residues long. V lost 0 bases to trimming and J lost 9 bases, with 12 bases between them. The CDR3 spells CATSRDRTSSEQFF. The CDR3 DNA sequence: TGTGCCACCAGCAGAGACCGTACTAGCTCTGAGCAGTTCTTC.